This TCR beta chain appears in the sequencing data of a study of T cell repertoires in cytomegalovirus infection (dated by TCRdb to 2018 to 2020). Notes on the research overall: Recently identified HLA-C-restricted CMV epitopes, whose presentation resists viral immunomodulation, were targeted by peptide stimulations together with well-studied HLA-B-restricted epitopes. Because public TCR beta signatures pointed to carriage of CMV infection together with the matching HLA type, the HLA type of each donor mattered for the analysis.

What the authors observed across the whole study: In both this cohort and an independent cohort of under 450 donors, the cumulative frequency of public TCR beta family members distinguished carriers of CMV infection plus the relevant HLA type. The ex vivo response was dominated by HLA-C-restricted CMV-specific TCR beta clonotypes, and the single most frequent clonotype in two of eight donors was supplied by these HLA-C-restricted clonotypes.

Per the germline V gene (reference sequence), SGHKS is the CDR1 and YYEKEE is the CDR2. Spanning cysteine to phenylalanine, the CDR3 consists of 16 amino acids. This entry keeps only the CDR3 DNA: 48 bases, framed from base 1. TCRdb records Illumina HiSeq 1500 as the sequencer. The public reads were reprocessed in TCRdb via fastp at Q25 and MiXCR, keeping in-frame beta chains. Rows merge per CDR3 protein into single entries with the most common DNA and genes. For this sample the table gives 700,000 to 950,000 distinct CDR3 sequences, of which roughly 33% were detected only once. Roughly 12% of the sample comes from the top ten. This sample's treatment or condition label indicates: in vitro stimulation with specific CMV peptide epitopes to enrich CMV-specific T cells. As for this clonotype: Its antigen remains unidentified. The germline gene is not matched at one end of the junction; a read error may be the cause.

This material consisted of cultured CD8+ T cells from PBMCs, taken from culture after CMV antigen stimulation. The receptor chain draws on TRBV5-5 and TRBJ1-6; a tentative D match to TRBD1 spans 6 bases. The sequence derives from a human donor in good health (CMV status not recorded). Some clones in this sample may be carry-over from other donors' samples. The nucleotide sequence reads TGTGTCAGCAGCTTGGCTCGACAGGACATCCTTTCACCCCTCCACTTT. The encoded protein is CVSSLARQDILSPLHF.